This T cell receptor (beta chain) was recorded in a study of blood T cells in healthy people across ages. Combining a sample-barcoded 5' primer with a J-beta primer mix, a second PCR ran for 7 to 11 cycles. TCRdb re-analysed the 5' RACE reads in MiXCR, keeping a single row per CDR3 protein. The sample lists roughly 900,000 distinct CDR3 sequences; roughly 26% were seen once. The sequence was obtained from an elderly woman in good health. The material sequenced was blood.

The DNA of the CDR3 is TGTGCCTGGAGTGAGGGGGGGGCTCGGGCTGAAGCTTTCTTT. Its protein is CAWSEGGARAEAFF. The J gene is TRBJ1-1, the V gene TRBV30, with D possibly TRBD1 on 6 matching bases. Germline-derived CDR1 and CDR2 are GTSNPN and SVGIG (reference sequence). V was pared by 1 base and J by 6 bases, with 15 bases between. The CDR3 is 14 amino acids. Full variable domain (rest looked up from reference TRBV30 and TRBJ1-1): SQTIHQWPATLVQPVGSPLSLECTVEGTSNPNLYWYRQAAGRGLQLLFYSVGIGQISSEVPQNLSASRPQDRQFILSSKKLLLSDSGFYLCAWSEGGARAEAFFGQGTRLTVV.